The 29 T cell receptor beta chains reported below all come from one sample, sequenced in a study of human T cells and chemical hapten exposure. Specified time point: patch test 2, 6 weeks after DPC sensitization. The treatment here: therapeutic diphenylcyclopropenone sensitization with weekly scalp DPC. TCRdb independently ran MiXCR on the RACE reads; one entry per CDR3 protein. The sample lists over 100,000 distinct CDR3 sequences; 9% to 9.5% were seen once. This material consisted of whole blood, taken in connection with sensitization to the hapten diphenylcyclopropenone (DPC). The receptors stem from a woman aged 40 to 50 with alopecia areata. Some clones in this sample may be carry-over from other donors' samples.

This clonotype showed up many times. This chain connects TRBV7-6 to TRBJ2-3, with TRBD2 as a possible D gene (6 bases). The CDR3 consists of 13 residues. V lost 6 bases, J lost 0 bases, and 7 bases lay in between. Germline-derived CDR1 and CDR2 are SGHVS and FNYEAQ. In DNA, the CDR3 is TGTGCCAGCAGTCGGGGGAGCACAGATACGCAGTATTTT. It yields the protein CASSRGSTDTQYF. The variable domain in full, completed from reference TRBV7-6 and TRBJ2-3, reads GAGVSQSPRYKVTKRGQDVALRCDPISGHVSLYWYRQALGQGPEFLTYFNYEAQQDKSGLPNDRFSAERPEGSISTLTIQRTEQRDSAMYRCASSRGSTDTQYFGPGTRLTVL.

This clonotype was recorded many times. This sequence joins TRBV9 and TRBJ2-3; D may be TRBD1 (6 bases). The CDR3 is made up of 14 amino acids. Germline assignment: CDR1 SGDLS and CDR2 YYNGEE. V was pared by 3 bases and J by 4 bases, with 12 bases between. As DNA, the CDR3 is TGTGCCAGCAGCGAACGATACAGGGCAGATACGCAGTATTTT. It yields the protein CASSERYRADTQYF.

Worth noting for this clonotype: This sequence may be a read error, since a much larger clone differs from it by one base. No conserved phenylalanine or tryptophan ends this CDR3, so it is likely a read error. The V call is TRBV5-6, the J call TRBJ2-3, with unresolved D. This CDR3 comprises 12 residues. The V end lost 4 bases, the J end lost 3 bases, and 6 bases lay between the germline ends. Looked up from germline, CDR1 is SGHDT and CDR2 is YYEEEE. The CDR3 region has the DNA TGTGCCAGCAGCCAAGTTACAGATACGCAGTATATT. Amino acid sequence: CASSQVTDTQYI.

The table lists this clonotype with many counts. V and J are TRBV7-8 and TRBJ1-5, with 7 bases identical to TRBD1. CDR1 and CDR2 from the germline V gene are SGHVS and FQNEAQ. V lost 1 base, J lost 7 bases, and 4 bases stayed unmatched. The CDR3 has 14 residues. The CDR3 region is CASSLEGAGQPQHF. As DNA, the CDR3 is TGTGCCAGCAGCTTAGAGGGGGCAGGGCAGCCCCAGCATTTT.

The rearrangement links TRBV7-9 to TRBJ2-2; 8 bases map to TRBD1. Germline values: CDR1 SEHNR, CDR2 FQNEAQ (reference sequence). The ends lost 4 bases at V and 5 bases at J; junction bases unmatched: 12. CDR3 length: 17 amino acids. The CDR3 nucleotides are TGTGCCAGCAGCTCTGGACAGGGCCTAGTCGAAACCGGGGAGCTGTTTTTT. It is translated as CASSSGQGLVETGELFF. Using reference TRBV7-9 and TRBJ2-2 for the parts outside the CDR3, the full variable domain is DTGVSQNPRHKITKRGQNVTFRCDPISEHNRLYWYRQTLGQGPEFLTYFQNEAQLEKSRLLSDRFSAERPKGSFSTLEIQRTEQGDSAMYLCASSSGQGLVETGELFFGEGSRLTVL.

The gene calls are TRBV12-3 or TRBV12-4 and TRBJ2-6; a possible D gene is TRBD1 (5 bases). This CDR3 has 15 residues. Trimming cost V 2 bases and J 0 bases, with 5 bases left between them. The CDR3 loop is CASSLRGSGANVLTF. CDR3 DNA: TGTGCCAGCAGTTTAAGGGGCTCTGGGGCCAACGTCCTGACTTTC.

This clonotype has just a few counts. DNA for the CDR3: TGCGCCAGCAGCTTGGACGGGGGGGCCTATACGCAGTATTTT. It yields the protein CASSLDGGAYTQYF. The chain recombines TRBV5-1 with TRBJ2-3; 8 positions match TRBD2. This CDR3 spans 14 amino acids. Germline V gene lookup returns CDR1 SGHRS and CDR2 YFSETQ. Trimming cost V 0 bases and J 7 bases; bases outside gene matches: 4.

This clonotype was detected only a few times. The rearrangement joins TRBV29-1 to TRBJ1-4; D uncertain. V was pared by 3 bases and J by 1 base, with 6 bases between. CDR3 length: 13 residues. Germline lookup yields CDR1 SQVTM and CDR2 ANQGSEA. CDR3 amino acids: CSVESGTNEKLFF. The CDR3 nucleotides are TGCAGCGTTGAGTCGGGAACTAATGAAAAACTGTTTTTT.

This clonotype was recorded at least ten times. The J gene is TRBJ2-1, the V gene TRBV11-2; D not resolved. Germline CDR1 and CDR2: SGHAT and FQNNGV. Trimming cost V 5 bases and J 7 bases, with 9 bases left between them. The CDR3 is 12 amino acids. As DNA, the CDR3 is TGTGCCAGCAGCCCCGCTAAGAATGAGCAGTTCTTC. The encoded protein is CASSPAKNEQFF. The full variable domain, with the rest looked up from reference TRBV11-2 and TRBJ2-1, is EAGVAQSPRYKIIEKRQSVAFWCNPISGHATLYWYQQILGQGPKLLIQFQNNGVVDDSQLPKDRFSAERLKGVDSTLKIQPAKLEDSAVYLCASSPAKNEQFFGPGTRLTVL.

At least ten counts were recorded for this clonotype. CDR3 loop: CASTPAGGIYGYTF. DNA of the CDR3: TGTGCCAGCACTCCGGCCGGGGGGATCTATGGCTACACCTTC. V and J are TRBV7-8 and TRBJ1-2; TRBD1 is a possible D gene (5 bases). The CDR3 runs to 14 residues. Trimming stripped 7 bases from V and 4 bases from J, with 16 bases between. Germline CDR1 reads SGHVS; CDR2 reads FQNEAQ.

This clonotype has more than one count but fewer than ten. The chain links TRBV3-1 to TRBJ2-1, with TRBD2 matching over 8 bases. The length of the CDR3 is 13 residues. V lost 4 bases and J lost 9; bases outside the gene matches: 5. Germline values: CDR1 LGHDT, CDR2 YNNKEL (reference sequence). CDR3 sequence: CASSLVLAGEQFF. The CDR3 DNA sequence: TGTGCCAGCAGCCTTGTCCTAGCGGGTGAGCAGTTCTTC.

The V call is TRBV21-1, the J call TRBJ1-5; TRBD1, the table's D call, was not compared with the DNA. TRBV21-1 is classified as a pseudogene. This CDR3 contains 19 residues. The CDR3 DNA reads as TGTGCCAGCAGCACACAGGGTCGGGGCTCTTGGAGTGGCAATCAGCCCCAGCATTTT. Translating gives CASSTQGRGSWSGNQPQHF.

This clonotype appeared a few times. The CDR3 loop reads CASSQVGTGGSGSPLHF. CDR3 in DNA: TGTGCCAGCAGCCAAGTGGGGACAGGGGGCTCCGGTTCACCCCTCCACTTT. The rearrangement joins TRBV12-3 or TRBV12-4 to TRBJ1-6; TRBD1 agrees at 12 bases. The CDR3 covers 17 residues. V lost 6 bases, J lost 9 bases, and 12 bases stayed unmatched.

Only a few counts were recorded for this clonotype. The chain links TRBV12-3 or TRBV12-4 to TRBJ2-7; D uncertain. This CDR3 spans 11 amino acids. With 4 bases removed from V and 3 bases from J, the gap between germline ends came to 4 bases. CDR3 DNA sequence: TGTGCCAGCAGTTCTCTCTACGAGCAGTACTTC. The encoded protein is CASSSLYEQYF.

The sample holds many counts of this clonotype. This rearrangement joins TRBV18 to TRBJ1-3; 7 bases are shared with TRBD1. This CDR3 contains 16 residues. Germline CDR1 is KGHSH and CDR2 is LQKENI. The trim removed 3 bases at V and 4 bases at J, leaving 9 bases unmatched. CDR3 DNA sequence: TGTGCCAGCTCACCCCCCGGGACAGTAAGCGGAAACACCATATATTTT. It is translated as CASSPPGTVSGNTIYF. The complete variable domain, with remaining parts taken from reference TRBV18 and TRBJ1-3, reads NAGVMQNPRHLVRRRGQEARLRCSPMKGHSHVYWYRQLPEEGLKFMVYLQKENIIDESGMPKERFSAEFPKEGPSILRIQQVVRGDSAAYFCASSPPGTVSGNTIYFGEGSWLTVV.

The CDR3 region has the DNA TGTGCCAGCAGCCAAGAAACCGGAACAAATGAGCAGTTCTTC. Translated, it gives CASSQETGTNEQFF. This rearrangement joins TRBV3-2 to TRBJ2-1. TRBV3-2 is designated a pseudogene. The CDR3 contains 14 residues.

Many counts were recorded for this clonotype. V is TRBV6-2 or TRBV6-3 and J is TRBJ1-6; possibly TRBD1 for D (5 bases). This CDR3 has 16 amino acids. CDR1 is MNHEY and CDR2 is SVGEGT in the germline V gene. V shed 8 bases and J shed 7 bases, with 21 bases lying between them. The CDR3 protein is CASGRAVYIANSPLHF. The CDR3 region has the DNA TGTGCCAGCGGCAGGGCTGTCTACATCGCAAATTCACCCCTCCACTTT.

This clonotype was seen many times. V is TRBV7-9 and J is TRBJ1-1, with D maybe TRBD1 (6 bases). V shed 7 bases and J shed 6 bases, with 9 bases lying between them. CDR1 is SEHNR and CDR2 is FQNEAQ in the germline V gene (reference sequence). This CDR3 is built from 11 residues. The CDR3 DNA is TGTGCCAGCATTTCAGGGGCTGAAGCTTTCTTT. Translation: CASISGAEAFF.

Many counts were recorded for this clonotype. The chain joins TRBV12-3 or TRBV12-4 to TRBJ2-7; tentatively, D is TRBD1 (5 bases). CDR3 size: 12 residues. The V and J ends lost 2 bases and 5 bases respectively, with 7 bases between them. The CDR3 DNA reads TGTGCCAGCAGTTTAAGGGGTAACGAGCAGTACTTC. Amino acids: CASSLRGNEQYF.

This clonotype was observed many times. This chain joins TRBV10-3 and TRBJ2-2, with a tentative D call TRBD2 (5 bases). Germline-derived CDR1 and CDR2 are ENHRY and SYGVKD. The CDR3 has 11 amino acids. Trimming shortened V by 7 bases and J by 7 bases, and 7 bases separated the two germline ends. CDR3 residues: CAITRGGELFF. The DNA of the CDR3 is TGTGCCATCACTCGGGGCGGGGAGCTGTTTTTT.

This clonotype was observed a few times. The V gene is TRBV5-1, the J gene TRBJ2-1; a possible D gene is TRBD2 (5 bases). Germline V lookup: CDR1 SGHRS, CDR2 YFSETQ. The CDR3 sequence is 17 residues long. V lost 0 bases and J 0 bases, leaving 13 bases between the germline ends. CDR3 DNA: TGCGCCAGCAGCTTGGATCGAGGGTTAAGCTCCTACAATGAGCAGTTCTTC. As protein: CASSLDRGLSSYNEQFF. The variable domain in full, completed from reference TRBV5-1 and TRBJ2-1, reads KAGVTQTPRYLIKTRGQQVTLSCSPISGHRSVSWYQQTPGQGLQFLFEYFSETQRNKGNFPGRFSGRQFSNSRSEMNVSTLELGDSALYLCASSLDRGLSSYNEQFFGPGTRLTVL.

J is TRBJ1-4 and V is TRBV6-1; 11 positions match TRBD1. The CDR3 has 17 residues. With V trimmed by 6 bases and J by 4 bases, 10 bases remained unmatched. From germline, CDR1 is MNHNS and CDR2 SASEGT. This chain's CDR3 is CASSPKGQGVINEKLFF. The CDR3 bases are TGTGCCAGCAGCCCTAAGGGACAGGGGGTGATTAATGAAAAACTGTTTTTT.

As DNA, the CDR3 is TGTGCCAGCAGCCCCTCACCGGGACAGGGATACGGCGAGCAGTACTTC. Translation gives CASSPSPGQGYGEQYF. The rearrangement links TRBV7-2 to TRBJ2-7; 9 positions match TRBD1. Looked up from germline, CDR1 is SGHTA and CDR2 is FQGNSA. The CDR3 contains 16 residues. The V and J ends lost 5 bases and 6 bases, in that order; junction bases with no gene match: 14.

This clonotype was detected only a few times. The CDR3 region is CASSTRAGQGVNEQYF. The CDR3 coding sequence is TGTGCCAGCTCGACCCGGGCCGGACAGGGGGTAAACGAGCAGTACTTC. The chain links TRBV18 to TRBJ2-7, with 10 bases lining up with TRBD1. The germline CDR1 and CDR2 sequences are KGHSH and LQKENI. Trimming took 6 bases from V and 5 from J; bases not matched to a gene: 13. The CDR3 loop spans 16 amino acids.

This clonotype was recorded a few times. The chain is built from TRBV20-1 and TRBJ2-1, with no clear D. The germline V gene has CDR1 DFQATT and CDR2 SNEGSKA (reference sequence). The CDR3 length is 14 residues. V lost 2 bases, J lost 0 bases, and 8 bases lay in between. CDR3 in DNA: TGCAGTGCTAGAAATTCGGTCTCCTACAATGAGCAGTTCTTC. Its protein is CSARNSVSYNEQFF.

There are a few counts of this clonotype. CDR3 coding DNA: TGTGCCAGCAGTCGAGGGGGGGCCGCAGATACGCAGTATTTT. Its translation is CASSRGGAADTQYF. The rearrangement links TRBV2 to TRBJ2-3; tentative D call: TRBD2 (7 bases). Germline V gene sequence: CDR1 SNHLY, CDR2 FYNNEI. The V gene lost 5 bases and the J gene lost 4 bases, with 13 bases spanning the gap. This CDR3 region has 14 residues. Filled out from reference TRBV2 and TRBJ2-3, the complete variable domain reads EPEVTQTPSHQVTQMGQEVILRCVPISNHLYFYWYRQILGQKVEFLVSFYNNEISEKSEIFDDQFSVERPDGSNFTLKIRSTKLEDSAMYFCASSRGGAADTQYFGPGTRLTVL.

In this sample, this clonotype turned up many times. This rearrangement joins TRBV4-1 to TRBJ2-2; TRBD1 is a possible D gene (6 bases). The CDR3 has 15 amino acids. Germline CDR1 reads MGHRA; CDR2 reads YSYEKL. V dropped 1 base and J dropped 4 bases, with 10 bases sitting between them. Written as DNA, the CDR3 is TGCGCCAGCAGCCAAGGAACAGGGAGCACCGGGGAGCTGTTTTTT. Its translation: CASSQGTGSTGELFF.

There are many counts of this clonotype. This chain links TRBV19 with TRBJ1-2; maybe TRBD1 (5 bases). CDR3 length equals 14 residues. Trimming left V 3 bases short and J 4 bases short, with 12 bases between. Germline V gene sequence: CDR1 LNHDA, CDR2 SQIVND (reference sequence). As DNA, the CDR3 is TGTGCCAGTAGTATGGTCTCAGGGCCCTATGGCTACACCTTC. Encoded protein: CASSMVSGPYGYTF.

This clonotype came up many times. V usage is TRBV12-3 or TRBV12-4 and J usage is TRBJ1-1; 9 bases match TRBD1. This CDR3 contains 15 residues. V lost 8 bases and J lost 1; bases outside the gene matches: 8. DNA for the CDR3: TGTGCCAGCGGGACGACAGGGGGTTCGAACACTGAAGCTTTCTTT. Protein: CASGTTGGSNTEAFF.